Described below is a single T cell receptor (beta chain) sequence and its context. The data were obtained in a study of blood T cell repertoires in COVID-19. Assay: immunoSEQ multiplex PCR; the TCRdb copy retains only in-frame clones and omits some. The table lists 150,000 to 200,000 clones, approximately 91% of them singletons, with 2% to 3% in the top ten. The sequenced sample was peripheral blood. The sequence came from a man between 18 and 35 years old with acute or convalescent COVID-19.

CDR3 protein: CASSPISNQPQHF. The CDR3 nucleotides read TGTGCCAGCTCACCCATCAGCAATCAGCCCCAGCATTTT. The chain has TRBV18 and TRBJ1-5; unclear D gene. V was cut by 3 bases and J by 1 base, with 4 bases left in between. The CDR3 loop spans 13 amino acids. Germline values: CDR1 KGHSH, CDR2 LQKENI.